A few counts support the clone carrying this T cell receptor beta chain. The record originates from a study of blood T cell repertoires in COVID-19. This CDR3 region has 13 residues. Germline V gene data show CDR1 as SNHLY and CDR2 as FYNNEI. The V end was cut by 5 bases, the J end by 8 bases, with 15 bases between. Some clones are missing from TCRdb's copy, which holds only in-frame ones; the method was immunoSEQ multiplex PCR. This sample carries some 190,000 clones, approximately 80% of them seen once, and the ten largest clones take roughly 4.3%. The sequencing sample was made of PBMCs or T cells enriched from blood (not recorded which). The V call is TRBV2, the J call TRBJ1-2, with D perhaps TRBD1 (6 bases). The receptor comes from a man younger than 45 with acute COVID-19. The DNA for the CDR3 is TGTGCCAGCAGTCCGACCGGGACAAACGGCTACACCTTC. As protein: CASSPTGTNGYTF.